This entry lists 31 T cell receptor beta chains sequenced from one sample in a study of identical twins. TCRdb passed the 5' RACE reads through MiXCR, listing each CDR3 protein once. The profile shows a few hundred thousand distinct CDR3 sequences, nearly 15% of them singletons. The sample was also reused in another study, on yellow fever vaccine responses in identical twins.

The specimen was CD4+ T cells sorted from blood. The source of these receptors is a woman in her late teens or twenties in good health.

As DNA, the CDR3 is TGTGCCAGCACCCGGGACACCCATTTGTGGGGGGCCAACGTCCTGACTTTC. It encodes CASTRDTHLWGANVLTF. The chain has TRBV6-1 and TRBJ2-6, with D maybe TRBD1 (6 bases). The germline V and J ends were trimmed by 7 bases and 4 bases, with 20 bases remaining between them. The CDR3 contains 17 residues. Looked up from germline, CDR1 is MNHNS and CDR2 is SASEGT.

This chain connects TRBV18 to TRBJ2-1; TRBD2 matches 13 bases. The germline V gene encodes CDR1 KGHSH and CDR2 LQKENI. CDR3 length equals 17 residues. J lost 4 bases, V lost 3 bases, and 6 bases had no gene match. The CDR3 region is CASSPPPLAGGYNEQFF. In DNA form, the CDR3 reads TGTGCCAGCTCACCCCCCCCACTAGCGGGGGGGTACAATGAGCAGTTCTTC.

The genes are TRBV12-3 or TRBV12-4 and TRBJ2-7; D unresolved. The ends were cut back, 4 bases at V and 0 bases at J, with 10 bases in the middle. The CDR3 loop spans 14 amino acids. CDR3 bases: TGTGCCAGCAGTTCACTCAAGAGCTCCTACGAGCAGTACTTC. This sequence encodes CASSSLKSSYEQYF.

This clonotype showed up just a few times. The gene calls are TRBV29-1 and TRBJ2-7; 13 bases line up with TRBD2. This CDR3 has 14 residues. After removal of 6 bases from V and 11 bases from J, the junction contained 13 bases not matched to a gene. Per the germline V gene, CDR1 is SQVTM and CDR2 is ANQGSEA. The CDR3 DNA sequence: TGCAGCGTACACGAGGGAGGACTAGCGGGAGTAGAGTACTTC. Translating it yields CSVHEGGLAGVEYF.

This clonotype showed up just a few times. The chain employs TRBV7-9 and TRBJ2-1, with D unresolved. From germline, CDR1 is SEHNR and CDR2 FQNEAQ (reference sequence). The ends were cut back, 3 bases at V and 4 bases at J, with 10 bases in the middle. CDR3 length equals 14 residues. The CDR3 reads CASSFSSSYNEQFF. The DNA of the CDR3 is TGTGCCAGCAGCTTCTCTTCGTCGTACAATGAGCAGTTCTTC.

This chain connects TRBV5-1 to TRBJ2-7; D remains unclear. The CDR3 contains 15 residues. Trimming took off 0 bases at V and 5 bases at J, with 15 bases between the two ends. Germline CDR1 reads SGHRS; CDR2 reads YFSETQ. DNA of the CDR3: TGCGCCAGCAGCTTGGATGGGTATTCGGCTGACGAGCAGTACTTC. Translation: CASSLDGYSADEQYF.

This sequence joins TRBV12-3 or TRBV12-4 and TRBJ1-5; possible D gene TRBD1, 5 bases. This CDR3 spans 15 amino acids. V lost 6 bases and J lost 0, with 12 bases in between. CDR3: CASSFRVNSNQPQHF. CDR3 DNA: TGTGCCAGCAGCTTCAGGGTTAATAGCAATCAGCCCCAGCATTTT.

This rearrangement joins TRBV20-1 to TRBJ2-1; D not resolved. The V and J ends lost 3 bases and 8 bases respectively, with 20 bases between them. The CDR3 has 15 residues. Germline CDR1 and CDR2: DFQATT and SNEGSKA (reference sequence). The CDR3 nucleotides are TGCAGTGCTAGTTTCGCTAACGCCTTTCGAGATGAGCAGTTCTTC. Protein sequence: CSASFANAFRDEQFF.

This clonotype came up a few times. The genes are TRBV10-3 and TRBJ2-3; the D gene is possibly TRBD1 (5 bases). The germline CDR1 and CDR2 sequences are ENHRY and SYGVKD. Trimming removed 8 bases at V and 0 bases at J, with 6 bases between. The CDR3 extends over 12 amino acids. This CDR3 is CAIDRSTDTQYF. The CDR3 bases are TGTGCCATCGACAGAAGCACAGATACGCAGTATTTT.

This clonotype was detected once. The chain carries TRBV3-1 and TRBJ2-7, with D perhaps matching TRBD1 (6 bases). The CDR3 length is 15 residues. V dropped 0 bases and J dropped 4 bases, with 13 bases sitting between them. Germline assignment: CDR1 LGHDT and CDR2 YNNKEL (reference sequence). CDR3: CASSQEGGSRYEQYF. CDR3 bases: TGTGCCAGCAGCCAAGAAGGGGGAAGCCGGTACGAGCAGTACTTC.

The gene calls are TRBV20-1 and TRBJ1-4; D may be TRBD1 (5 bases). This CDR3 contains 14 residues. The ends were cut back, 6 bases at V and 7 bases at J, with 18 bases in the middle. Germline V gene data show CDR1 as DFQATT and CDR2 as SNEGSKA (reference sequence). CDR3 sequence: CSASRDREGEKLFF. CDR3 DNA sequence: TGCAGTGCCTCCAGGGACCGGGAGGGTGAAAAACTGTTTTTT.

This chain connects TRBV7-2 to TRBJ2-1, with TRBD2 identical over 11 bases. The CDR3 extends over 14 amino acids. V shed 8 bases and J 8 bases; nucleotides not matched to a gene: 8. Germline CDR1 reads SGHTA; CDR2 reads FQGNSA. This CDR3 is CASSGLAGGYEQFF. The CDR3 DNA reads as TGTGCCAGCTCGGGGCTAGCGGGAGGCTATGAGCAGTTCTTC.

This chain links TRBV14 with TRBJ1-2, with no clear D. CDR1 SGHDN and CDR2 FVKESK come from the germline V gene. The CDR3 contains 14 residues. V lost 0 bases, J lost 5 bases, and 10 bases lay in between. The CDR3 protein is CASSQEKPVYGYTF. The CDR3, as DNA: TGTGCCAGCAGCCAAGAGAAGCCAGTGTATGGCTACACCTTC.

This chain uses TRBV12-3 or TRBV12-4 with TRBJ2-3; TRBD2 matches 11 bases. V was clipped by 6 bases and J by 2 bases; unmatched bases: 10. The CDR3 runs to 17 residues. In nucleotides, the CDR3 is TGTGCCAGCAGGACTAGCGGGAAAGGGGGTATCACAGATACGCAGTATTTT. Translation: CASRTSGKGGITDTQYF.

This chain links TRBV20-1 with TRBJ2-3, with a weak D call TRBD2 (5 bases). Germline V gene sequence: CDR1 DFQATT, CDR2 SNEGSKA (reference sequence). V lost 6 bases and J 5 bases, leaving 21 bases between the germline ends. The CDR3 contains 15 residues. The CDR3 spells CSAQHPRDGGDTQYF. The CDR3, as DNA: TGCAGTGCCCAGCATCCTCGAGACGGAGGAGATACGCAGTATTTT.

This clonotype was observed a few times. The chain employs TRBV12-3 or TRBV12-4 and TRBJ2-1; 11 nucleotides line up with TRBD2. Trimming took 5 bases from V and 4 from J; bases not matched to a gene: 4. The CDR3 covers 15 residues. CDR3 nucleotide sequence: TGTGCCAGCAGTGCTACTAGCGGGGGTTACAATGAGCAGTTCTTC. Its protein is CASSATSGGYNEQFF.

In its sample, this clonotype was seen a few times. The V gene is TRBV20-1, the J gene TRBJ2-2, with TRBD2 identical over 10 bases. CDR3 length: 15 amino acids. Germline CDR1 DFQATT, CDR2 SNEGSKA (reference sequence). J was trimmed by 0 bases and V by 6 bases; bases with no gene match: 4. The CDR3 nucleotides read TGCAGTGCCTTTCTAGCGGGGGCGAACACCGGGGAGCTGTTTTTT. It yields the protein CSAFLAGANTGELFF.

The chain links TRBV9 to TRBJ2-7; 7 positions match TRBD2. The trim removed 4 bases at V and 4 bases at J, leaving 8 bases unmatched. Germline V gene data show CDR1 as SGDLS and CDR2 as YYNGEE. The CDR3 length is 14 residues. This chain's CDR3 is CASSRGLGRYEQYF. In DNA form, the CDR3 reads TGTGCCAGCAGCCGTGGACTAGGAAGGTACGAGCAGTACTTC. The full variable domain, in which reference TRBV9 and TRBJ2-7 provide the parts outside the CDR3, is DSGVTQTPKHLITATGQRVTLRCSPRSGDLSVYWYQQSLDQGLQFLIQYYNGEERAKGNILERFSAQQFPDLHSELNLSSLELGDSALYFCASSRGLGRYEQYFGPGTRLTVT.

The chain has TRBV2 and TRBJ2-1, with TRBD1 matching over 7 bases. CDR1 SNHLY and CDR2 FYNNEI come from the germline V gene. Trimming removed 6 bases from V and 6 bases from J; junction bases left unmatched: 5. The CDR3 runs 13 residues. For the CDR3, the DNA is TGTGCCAGCAGGGACTGGGACAGCAATGAGCAGTTCTTC. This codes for CASRDWDSNEQFF.

The CDR3 coding sequence is TGTGCTAGTGGTTTGGTCTGGGACAGAGTCTACGAGCAGTACTTC. Translating gives CASGLVWDRVYEQYF. This sequence joins TRBV12-5 and TRBJ2-7, with 7 bases fitting TRBD1. The CDR3 runs 15 residues. V lost 0 bases, J lost 3 bases, and 5 bases stayed unmatched. Germline V lookup: CDR1 LGHNT, CDR2 FRNRAP.

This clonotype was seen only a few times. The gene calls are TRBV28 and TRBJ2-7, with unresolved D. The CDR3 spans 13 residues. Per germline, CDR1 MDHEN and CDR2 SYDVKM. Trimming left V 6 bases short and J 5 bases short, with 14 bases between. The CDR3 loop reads CASRLFSTHEQYF. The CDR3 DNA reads TGTGCCAGCAGATTGTTTTCCACCCACGAGCAGTACTTC.

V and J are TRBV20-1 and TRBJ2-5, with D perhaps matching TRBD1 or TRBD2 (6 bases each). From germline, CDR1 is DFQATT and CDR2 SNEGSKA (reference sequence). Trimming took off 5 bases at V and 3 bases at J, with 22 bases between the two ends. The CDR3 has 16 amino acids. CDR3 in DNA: TGCAGTGCTCAGCCGACCGTTGGCGGGACAAAAGAGACCCAGTACTTC. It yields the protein CSAQPTVGGTKETQYF.

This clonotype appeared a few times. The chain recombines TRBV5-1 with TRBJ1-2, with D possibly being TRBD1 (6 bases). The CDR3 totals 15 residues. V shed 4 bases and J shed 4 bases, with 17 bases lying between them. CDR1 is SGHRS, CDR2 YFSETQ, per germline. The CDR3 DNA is TGCGCCAGCAGCCCTTGGACAGAAATTCCCTATGGCTACACCTTC. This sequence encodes CASSPWTEIPYGYTF.

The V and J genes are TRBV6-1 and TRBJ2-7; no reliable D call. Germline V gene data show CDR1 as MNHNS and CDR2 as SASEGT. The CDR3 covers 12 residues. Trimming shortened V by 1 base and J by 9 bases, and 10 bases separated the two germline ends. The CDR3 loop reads CASSEGSYGQYF. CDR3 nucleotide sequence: TGTGCCAGCAGTGAAGGGTCTTATGGGCAGTACTTC.

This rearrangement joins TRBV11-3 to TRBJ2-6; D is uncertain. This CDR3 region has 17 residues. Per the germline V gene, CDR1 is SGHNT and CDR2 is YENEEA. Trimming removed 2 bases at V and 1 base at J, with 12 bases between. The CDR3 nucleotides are TGTGCCAGCAGCTTATCATCCAGACGTTCTGGGGCCAACGTCCTGACTTTC. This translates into CASSLSSRRSGANVLTF.

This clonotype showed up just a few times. CDR3 sequence: CASRPGRVPETQYF. The CDR3, as DNA: TGTGCCAGCAGGCCAGGGAGGGTCCCAGAGACCCAGTACTTC. This chain uses TRBV6-1 with TRBJ2-5; 7 nucleotides line up with TRBD2. The germline gives CDR1 MNHNS, CDR2 SASEGT. V gave up 6 bases and J gave up 4 bases; unmatched junction bases: 8. This CDR3 is 14 amino acids long.

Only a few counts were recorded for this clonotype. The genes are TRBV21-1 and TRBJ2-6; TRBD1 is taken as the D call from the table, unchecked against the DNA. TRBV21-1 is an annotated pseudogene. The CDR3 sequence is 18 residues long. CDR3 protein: CASSPWGDRVSGANVLTF. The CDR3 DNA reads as TGTGCCAGCAGCCCCTGGGGGGACAGGGTCTCTGGGGCCAACGTCCTGACTTTC.

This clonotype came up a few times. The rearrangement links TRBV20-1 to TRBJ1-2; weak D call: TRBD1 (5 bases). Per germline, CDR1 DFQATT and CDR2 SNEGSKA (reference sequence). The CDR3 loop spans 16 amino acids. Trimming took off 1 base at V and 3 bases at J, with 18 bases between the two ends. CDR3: CSARAGLGKGYYGYTF. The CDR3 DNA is TGCAGTGCTAGAGCAGGTCTGGGGAAGGGGTACTATGGCTACACCTTC.

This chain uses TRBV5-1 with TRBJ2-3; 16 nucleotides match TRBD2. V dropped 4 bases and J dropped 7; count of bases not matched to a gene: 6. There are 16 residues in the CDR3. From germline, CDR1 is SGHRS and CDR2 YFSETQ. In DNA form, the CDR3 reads TGCGCCAGCAGCAAGGGACTAGCGGGGGGGCCGAATACGCAGTATTTT. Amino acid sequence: CASSKGLAGGPNTQYF.

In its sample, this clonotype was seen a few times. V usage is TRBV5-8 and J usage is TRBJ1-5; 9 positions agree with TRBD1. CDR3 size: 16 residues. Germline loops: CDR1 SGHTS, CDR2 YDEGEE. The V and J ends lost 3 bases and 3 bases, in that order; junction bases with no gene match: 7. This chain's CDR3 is CASSSQDRGHNQPQHF. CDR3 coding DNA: TGTGCCAGCAGCTCCCAGGACAGGGGTCACAATCAGCCCCAGCATTTT.

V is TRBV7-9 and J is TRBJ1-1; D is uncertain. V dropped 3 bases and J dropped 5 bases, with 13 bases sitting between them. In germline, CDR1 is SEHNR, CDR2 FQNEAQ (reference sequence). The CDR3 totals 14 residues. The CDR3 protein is CASSFGPLGTEAFF. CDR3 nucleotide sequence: TGTGCCAGCAGCTTCGGTCCATTGGGGACTGAAGCTTTCTTT.